This T cell receptor beta chain was retrieved from a study of cytomegalovirus exposure and HLA in healthy donors. Study at large: Roughly 180 million T cells yielded 90 million to 130 million unique TCR beta sequences, as an earlier analysis found.

Germline CDR1 is MNHNY and CDR2 is SVGAGI (reference sequence). V shed 8 bases and J 5 bases; nucleotides not matched to a gene: 12. CDR3 length equals 15 residues. Study-level points and caveats: The majority of CMV-associated TCR beta chains were reported as apparently HLA-restricted in a later analysis. Several top significant clusters appeared, in a later analysis, to be linked to common viral pathogens.

Use of 60 Vbeta and 13 Jbeta primers characterized the PCR. Sequencing used immunoSEQ multiplex PCR; TCRdb keeps in-frame clones, though not all of them. The repertoire includes under 250,000 clones, approximately 80% of them detected once, and 0.71% sits in the top ten. In the case of this clone: Its antigen is not known.

The receptor's source is a boy aged 2 to 10 in good health and CMV-seronegative. The chain uses TRBV6-6 and TRBJ1-1, with 9 bases matching TRBD1. Sequencing was performed on PBMCs. CDR3 amino acids: CASAETGGGGTEAFF. For the CDR3, the DNA is TGTGCCAGCGCCGAAACAGGGGGCGGTGGTACTGAAGCTTTCTTT.